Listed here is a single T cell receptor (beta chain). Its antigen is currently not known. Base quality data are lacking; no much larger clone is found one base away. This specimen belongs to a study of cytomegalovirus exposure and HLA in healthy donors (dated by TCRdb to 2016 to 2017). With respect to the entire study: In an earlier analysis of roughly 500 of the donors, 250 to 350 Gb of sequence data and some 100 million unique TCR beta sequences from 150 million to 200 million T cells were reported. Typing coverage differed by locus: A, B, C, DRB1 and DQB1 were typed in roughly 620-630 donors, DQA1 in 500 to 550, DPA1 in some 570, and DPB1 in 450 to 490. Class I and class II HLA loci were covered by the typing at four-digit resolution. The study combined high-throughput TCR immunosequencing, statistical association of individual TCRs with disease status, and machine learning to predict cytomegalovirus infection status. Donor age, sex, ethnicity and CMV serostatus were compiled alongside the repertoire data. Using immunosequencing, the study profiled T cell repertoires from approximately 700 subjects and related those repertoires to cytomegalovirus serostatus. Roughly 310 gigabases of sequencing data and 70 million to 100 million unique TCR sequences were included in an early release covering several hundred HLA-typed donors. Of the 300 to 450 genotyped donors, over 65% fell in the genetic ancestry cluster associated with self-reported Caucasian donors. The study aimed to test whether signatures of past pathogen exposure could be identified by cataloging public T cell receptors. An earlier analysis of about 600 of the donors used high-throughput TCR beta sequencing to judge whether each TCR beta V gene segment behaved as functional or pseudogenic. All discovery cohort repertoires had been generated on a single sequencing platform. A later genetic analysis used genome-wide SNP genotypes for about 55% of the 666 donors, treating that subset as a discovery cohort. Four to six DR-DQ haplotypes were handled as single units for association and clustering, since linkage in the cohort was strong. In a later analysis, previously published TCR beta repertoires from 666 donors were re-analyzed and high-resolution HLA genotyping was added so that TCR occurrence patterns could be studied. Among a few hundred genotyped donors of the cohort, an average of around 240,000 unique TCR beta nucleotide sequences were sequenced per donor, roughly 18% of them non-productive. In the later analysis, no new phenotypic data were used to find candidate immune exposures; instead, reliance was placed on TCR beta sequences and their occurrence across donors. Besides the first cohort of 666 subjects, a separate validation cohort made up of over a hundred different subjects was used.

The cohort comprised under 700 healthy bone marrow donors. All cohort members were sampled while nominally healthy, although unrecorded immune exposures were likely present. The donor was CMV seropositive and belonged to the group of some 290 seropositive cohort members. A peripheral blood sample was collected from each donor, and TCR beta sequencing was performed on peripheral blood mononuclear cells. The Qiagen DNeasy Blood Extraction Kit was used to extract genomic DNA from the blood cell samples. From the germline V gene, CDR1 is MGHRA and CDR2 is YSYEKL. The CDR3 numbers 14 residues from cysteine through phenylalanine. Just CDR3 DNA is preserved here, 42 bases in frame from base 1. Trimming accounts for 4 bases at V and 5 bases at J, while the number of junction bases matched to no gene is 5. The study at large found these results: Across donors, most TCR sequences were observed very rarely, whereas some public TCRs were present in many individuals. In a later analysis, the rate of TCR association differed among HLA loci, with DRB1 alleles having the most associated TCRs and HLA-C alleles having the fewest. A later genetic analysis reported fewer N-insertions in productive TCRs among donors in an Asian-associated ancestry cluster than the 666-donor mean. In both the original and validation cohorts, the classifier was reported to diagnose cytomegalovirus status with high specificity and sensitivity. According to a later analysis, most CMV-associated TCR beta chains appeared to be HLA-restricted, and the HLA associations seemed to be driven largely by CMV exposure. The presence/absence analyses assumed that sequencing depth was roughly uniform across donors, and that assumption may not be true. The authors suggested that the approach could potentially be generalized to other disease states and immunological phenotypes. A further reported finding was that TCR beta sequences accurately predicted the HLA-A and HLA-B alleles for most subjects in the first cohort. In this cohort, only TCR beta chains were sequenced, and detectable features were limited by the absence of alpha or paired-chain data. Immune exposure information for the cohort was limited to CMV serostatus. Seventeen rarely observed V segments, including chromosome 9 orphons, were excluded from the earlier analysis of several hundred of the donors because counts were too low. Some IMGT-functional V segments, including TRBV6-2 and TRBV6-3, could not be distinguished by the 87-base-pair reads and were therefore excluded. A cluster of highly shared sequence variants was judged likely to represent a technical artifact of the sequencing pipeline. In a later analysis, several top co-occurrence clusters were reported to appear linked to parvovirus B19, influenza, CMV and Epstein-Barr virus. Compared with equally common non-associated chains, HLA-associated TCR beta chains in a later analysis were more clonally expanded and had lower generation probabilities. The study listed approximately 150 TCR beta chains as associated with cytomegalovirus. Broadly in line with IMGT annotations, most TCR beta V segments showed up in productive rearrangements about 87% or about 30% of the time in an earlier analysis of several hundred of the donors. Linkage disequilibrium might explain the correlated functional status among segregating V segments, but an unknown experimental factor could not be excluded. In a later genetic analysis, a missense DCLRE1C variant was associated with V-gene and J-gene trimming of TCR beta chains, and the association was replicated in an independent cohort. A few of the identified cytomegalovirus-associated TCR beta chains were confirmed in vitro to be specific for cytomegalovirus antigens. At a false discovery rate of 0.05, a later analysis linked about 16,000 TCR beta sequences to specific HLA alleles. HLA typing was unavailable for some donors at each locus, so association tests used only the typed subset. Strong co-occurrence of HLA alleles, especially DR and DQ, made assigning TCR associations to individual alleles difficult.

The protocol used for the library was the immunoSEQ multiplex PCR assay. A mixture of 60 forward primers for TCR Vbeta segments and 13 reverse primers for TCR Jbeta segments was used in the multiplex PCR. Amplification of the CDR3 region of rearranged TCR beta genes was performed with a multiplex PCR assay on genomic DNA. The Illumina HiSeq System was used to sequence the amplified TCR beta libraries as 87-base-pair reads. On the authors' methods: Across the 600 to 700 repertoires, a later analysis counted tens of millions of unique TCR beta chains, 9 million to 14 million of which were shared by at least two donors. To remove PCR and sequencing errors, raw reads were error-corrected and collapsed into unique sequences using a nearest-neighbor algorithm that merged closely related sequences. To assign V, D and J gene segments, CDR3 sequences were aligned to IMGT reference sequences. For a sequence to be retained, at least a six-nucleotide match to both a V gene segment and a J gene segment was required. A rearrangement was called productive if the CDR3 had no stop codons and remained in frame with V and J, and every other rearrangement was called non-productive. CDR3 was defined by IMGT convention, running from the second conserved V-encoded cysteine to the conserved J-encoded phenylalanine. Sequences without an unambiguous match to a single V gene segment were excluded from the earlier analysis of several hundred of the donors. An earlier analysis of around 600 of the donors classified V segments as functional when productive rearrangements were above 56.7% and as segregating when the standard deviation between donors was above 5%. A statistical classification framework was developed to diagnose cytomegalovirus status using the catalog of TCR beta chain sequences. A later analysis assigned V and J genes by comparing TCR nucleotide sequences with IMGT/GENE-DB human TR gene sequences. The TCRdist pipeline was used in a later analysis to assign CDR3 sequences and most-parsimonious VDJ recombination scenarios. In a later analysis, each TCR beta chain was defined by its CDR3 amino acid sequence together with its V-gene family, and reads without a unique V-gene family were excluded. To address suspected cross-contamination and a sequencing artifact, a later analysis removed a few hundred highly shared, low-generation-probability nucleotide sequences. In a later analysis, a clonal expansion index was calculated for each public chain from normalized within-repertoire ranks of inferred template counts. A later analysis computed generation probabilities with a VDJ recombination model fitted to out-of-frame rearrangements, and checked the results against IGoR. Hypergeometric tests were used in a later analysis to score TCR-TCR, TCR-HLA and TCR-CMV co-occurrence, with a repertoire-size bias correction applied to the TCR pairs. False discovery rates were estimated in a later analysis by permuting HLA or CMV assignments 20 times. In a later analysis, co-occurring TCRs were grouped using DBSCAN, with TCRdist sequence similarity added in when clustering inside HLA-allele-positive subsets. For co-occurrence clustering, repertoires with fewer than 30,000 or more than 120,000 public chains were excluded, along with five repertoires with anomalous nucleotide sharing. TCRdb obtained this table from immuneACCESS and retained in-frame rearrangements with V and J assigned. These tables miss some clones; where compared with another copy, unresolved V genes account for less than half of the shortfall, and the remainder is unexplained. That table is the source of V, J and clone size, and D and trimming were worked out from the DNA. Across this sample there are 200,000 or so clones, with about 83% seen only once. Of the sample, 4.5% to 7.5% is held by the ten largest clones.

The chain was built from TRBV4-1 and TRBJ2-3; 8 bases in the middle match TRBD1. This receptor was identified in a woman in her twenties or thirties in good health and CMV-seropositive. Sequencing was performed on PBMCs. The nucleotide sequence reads TGCGCCAGCAGCCTGGACAGGGTTAAAGATACGCAGTATTTT. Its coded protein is CASSLDRVKDTQYF.